This T cell receptor (beta chain) was observed in a study of blood T cell repertoires in COVID-19. About the study: Italy, Spain and the United States were the sources of the convalescent and acute COVID-19 samples. T cells, B-cell-depleted T cells, or PBMCs provided the cDNA or gDNA that served as material.

The sample holds a few counts of this clone. The assay was immunoSEQ multiplex PCR, and TCRdb's table has in-frame clones only and misses some. Seen here are tens of thousands of clones, about 86% observed once, and the top ten hold roughly 1.2%. Unmatched junction bases numbered 6, after V lost 4 bases and J lost 1 base. The CDR3 is made up of 16 amino acids. Germline V lookup: CDR1 SGDLS, CDR2 YYNGEE. The chain uses TRBV9 and TRBJ2-1, with 9 bases aligning to TRBD1. This sequence originates from a man in his forties with acute or convalescent COVID-19. What was sequenced was peripheral blood. The CDR3 bases are TGTGCCAGCAGCCCCCCGGGACAGGGTTCCTACAATGAGCAGTTCTTC. Translated: CASSPPGQGSYNEQFF.